Listed below are T cell receptor beta chains from one sample, sequenced in a study of T cells after posttransplantation cyclophosphamide. Here immunoSEQ multiplex PCR was the method, and the copy in TCRdb shows in-frame clones only, minus some. The sample shows roughly 20,000 clones, 95% to 99% of them seen only once. Source material: naive CD4+ T cells sorted from PBMCs. These receptors originate from a man aged 40-50 years in good health, CMV-negative, and a related stem cell transplant donor. CDR3s include the opening cysteine and the closing phenylalanine or tryptophan. Each record gives: V gene, CDR3 protein.

TRBV18 | CASSIGRGTEAFF
TRBV27 | CASSPRTGEKLFF
TRBV20-1 | CSARGLGQFF
TRBV5-4 | CASSRTGPSYEQYF
TRBV7-8 | CASTLGRPPASYNEQFF
TRBV19 | CASSGGGVLADTQYF
TRBV30 | CAWSVRGSGSIHEQYF
TRBV6-6 | CASRLRDTEETQYF
TRBV27 | CASSSKLAGGLETQYF
TRBV28 | CASSYLLAGVYEQYF
TRBV10-2 | CASMGSGQGRTSGSYEQYF
TRBV5-5 | CASSFGTPYGYTF
TRBV9 | CASSVGGTASTDTQYF
TRBV10-3 | CAAGGPEDTQYF
TRBV7-2 | CASSLRGRAVETQYF
TRBV10-3 | CAISASGNNEQFF
TRBV7-9 | CASSPASGLFNEQFF
TRBV2 | CASSEARLAGDYEQYF
TRBV7-2 | CASSLYPSGTYEQYF
TRBV28 | CASSPTGRDQPQHF
TRBV10-3 | CAIVAGPTDTQYF
TRBV2 | CASSVGLAGINEQFF
TRBV28 | CASSRTGERNTIYF
TRBV5-6 | CASSFGTDYSPLHF
TRBV7-9 | CASSSGQGYGYTF
TRBV28 | CASRPQGLEQYF
TRBV6-1 | CASSDPGLAGLYEQYF
TRBV29-1 | CSVRPGLALREQFF
TRBV6-5 | CASSPGGGSNQPQHF
TRBV6-5 | CASSYSGAGYTF
TRBV28 | CASSSGTGDSFSNQPQHF